The 12 T cell receptor beta chains listed next were all sequenced from one sample in a study of identical twins. MiXCR, run by TCRdb on the 5' RACE reads, gives a single entry per CDR3 protein. The sample yields 700,000 or so distinct CDR3 sequences, about 9.4% seen once. This sample also belongs to another study, concerning yellow fever vaccine responses in identical twins.

The sample comprised PBMCs. These receptors all come from a woman between 18 and 30 years old in good health.

This clonotype was seen only a few times. The genes are TRBV15 and TRBJ2-5; D remains ambiguous. Germline V gene sequence: CDR1 LNHNV, CDR2 YYDKDF (reference sequence). CDR3 length: 13 residues. Trimming removed 1 base from V and 4 bases from J, with 7 bases in between. CDR3 DNA sequence: TGTGCCACCAGCAGAGGGTCAGGAGAGACCCAGTACTTC. This translates into CATSRGSGETQYF.

This sequence joins TRBV11-2 and TRBJ2-7; D gene unclear. This CDR3 contains 17 residues. Germline CDR1 reads SGHAT; CDR2 reads FQNNGV. V lost 5 bases and J lost 0, with 20 bases in between. The CDR3 coding sequence is TGTGCCAGCAGCCCAAATAGAGGTGGCAGGCCCTCCTACGAGCAGTACTTC. It codes for CASSPNRGGRPSYEQYF.

The sample holds many counts of this clonotype. This chain's CDR3 is CATSGRSQRGTNEQFF. The CDR3 bases are TGTGCCACCAGCGGGAGGTCTCAACGTGGGACCAATGAGCAGTTCTTC. The V call is TRBV15, the J call TRBJ2-1; D might be TRBD2 (6 bases). V dropped 5 bases and J dropped 6 bases, with 20 bases sitting between them. Germline assignment: CDR1 LNHNV and CDR2 YYDKDF (reference sequence). The CDR3 extends over 16 amino acids.

This clonotype was seen a handful of times. This rearrangement joins TRBV6-5 to TRBJ2-7; TRBD2 might be the D (6 bases). Germline V CDR1 and CDR2: MNHEY, SVGAGI. Trimming pared 2 bases from V and 6 bases from J, leaving 20 bases between. This CDR3 has 16 residues. The CDR3 bases are TGTGCCAGCAGTTACCTCCTGTTCGGGAGTATCCTCGAGCAGTACTTC. Residues: CASSYLLFGSILEQYF.

This clonotype was found many times. The chain has TRBV5-1 and TRBJ2-6; perhaps D is TRBD1 or TRBD2 (5 bases each). V gave up 1 base and J gave up 9 bases, with 11 bases separating them. Germline V gives CDR1 SGHRS, CDR2 YFSETQ. This CDR3 has 14 residues. The CDR3: CASSLYRDDNVLTF. The CDR3 nucleotides are TGCGCCAGCAGCTTGTATAGGGACGACAACGTCCTGACTTTC.

This clonotype was found many times. This chain uses TRBV5-6 with TRBJ2-1, with D perhaps matching TRBD1 or TRBD2 (5 bases each). The CDR3 extends over 19 amino acids. V lost 0 bases to trimming and J lost 13 bases, with 32 bases between them. Germline values: CDR1 SGHDT, CDR2 YYEEEE. CDR3 region: CASSLVGRDKPPGPARQFF. The CDR3 nucleotides read TGTGCCAGCAGCTTGGTGGGCAGGGATAAACCTCCGGGACCCGCAAGACAGTTCTTC.

There are a few counts of this clonotype. The chain combines TRBV27 with TRBJ2-2, with 7 bases fitting TRBD1. Looked up from germline, CDR1 is MNHEY and CDR2 is SMNVEV (reference sequence). This CDR3 comprises 16 residues. V shed 8 bases and J 7 bases; nucleotides not matched to a gene: 16. The CDR3: CASALSGTVVYGELFF. For the CDR3, the DNA is TGTGCCAGCGCCCTTTCCGGGACAGTTGTGTACGGGGAGCTGTTTTTT.

This rearrangement joins TRBV7-2 to TRBJ2-6; D is possibly TRBD2 (5 bases). V was clipped by 5 bases and J by 3 bases, with 17 bases between them. Germline-derived CDR1 and CDR2 are SGHTA and FQGNSA. This CDR3 is built from 17 residues. The CDR3 coding sequence is TGTGCCAGCAGCCCCGGACTGGGCCGTCGTGGGGCCAACGTCCTGACTTTC. Translating it yields CASSPGLGRRGANVLTF.

This clonotype was recorded a few times. Given a much more abundant clone one base away, this may be a read error. V is TRBV5-1 and J is TRBJ2-3; unclear D gene. Germline V gene lookup returns CDR1 SGHRS and CDR2 YFSETQ. The CDR3 is made up of 14 amino acids. CDR3 DNA sequence: TGCGCCAACAGCTTGTACACGAGCACAGATACGCAGTATTTT. Its translation is CANSLYTSTDTQYF.

This clonotype was counted at least ten times. The chain's CDR3 is CATSDLQGATSYNEQFF. For the CDR3, the DNA is TGTGCCACCAGTGATTTGCAGGGGGCAACCTCCTACAATGAGCAGTTCTTC. This chain connects TRBV24-1 to TRBJ2-1; TRBD1 matches 8 bases. The germline V gene has CDR1 KGHDR and CDR2 SFDVKD. This CDR3 is built from 17 residues. Trimming removed 0 bases from V and 0 bases from J; junction bases left unmatched: 3.

This clonotype was found a few times. The chain has TRBV7-8 and TRBJ2-7, with D unresolved. Trimming left V 2 bases short and J 4 bases short, with 6 bases between. CDR1 SGHVS and CDR2 FQNEAQ come from the germline V gene. The CDR3 covers 12 residues. The CDR3 nucleotides are TGTGCCAGCAGCTTATACGGGTACGAGCAGTACTTC. Translating it yields CASSLYGYEQYF.

This clonotype was recorded at least ten times. The gene calls are TRBV28 and TRBJ2-2, with 8 nucleotides matching TRBD2. Germline CDR1 MDHEN, CDR2 SYDVKM. Trimming took 3 bases from V and 1 from J; bases not matched to a gene: 4. The CDR3 runs 16 residues. The CDR3 region is CASSFSTSGNTGELFF. The DNA for the CDR3 is TGTGCCAGCAGTTTTTCCACTAGCGGGAACACCGGGGAGCTGTTTTTT.